The rows below give T cell receptor beta chains drawn from one sample of a study of T cells after yellow fever vaccination. TCRdb processed the 5' RACE reads anew with MiXCR; each CDR3 protein has one entry. This sample carries roughly 79,000 distinct CDR3 sequences, roughly 7% of them seen once, and the ten largest clones take approximately 30%. Sequencing was performed on CD8+ T cells sorted from PBMCs, taken about 10 days after the first yellow fever vaccination. Receptors were obtained from a man aged 18 to 30 who received the YFV17D yellow fever vaccine. Each CDR3 is given with its conserved first and last residue. D genes are given only for firm matches. Some rows have no size entry. The others give once, few or many, or a class for an expanded clone.

size,length,D,J,V,CDR3,DNA
many,15,.,TRBJ2-7,TRBV20-1,CSARARGRISREQYF,TGCAGTGCTAGGGCCCGGGGGCGAATCTCCCGCGAGCAGTACTTC
many,11,.,TRBJ1-1,TRBV3-1,CASREADEAFF,TGTGCCAGCAGGGAGGCCGACGAAGCTTTCTTT
many,14,.,TRBJ2-5,TRBV5-6,CASSLVGVLETQYF,TGTGCCAGCAGCTTGGTAGGGGTTTTGGAGACCCAGTACTTC
few,17,TRBD2,TRBJ2-1,TRBV7-9,CASSLVLAGGRLREQFF,TGTGCCAGCAGCTTAGTTCTAGCGGGGGGCCGGTTGCGTGAGCAGTTCTTC
few,14,.,TRBJ2-1,TRBV9,CASSVGGTYNEQFF,TGTGCCAGCAGCGTAGGCGGAACCTACAATGAGCAGTTCTTC
few,14,.,TRBJ1-6,TRBV5-6,CASRLSGAGTPLHF,TGTGCCAGCAGACTATCAGGGGCCGGGACACCCCTCCACTTT
few,17,TRBD2,TRBJ2-3,TRBV6-5,CASSLLGVAGLTDTQYF,TGTGCCAGCAGTCTCTTGGGGGTAGCGGGGCTTACAGATACGCAGTATTTT
.,15,.,TRBJ2-1,TRBV6-1,CASREQLATGNEQFF,TGTGCCAGCAGGGAGCAGCTGGCTACCGGGAATGAGCAGTTCTTC
few,15,TRBD2,TRBJ2-1,TRBV7-2,CASRKTAGGPTEQFF,TGTGCCAGCAGGAAGACAGCGGGGGGGCCCACTGAGCAGTTCTTC
few,15,TRBD2,TRBJ2-3,TRBV7-2,CASSPLAGVTDTQYF,TGTGCCAGCAGCCCCCTAGCGGGGGTTACAGATACGCAGTATTTT
many,15,TRBD1,TRBJ1-1,TRBV29-1,CSVSPPGQGNTEAFF,TGCAGCGTTTCCCCCCCGGGACAGGGGAACACTGAAGCTTTCTTT
many,15,TRBD2,TRBJ2-2,TRBV6-5,CASSYGTSGTGELFF,TGTGCCAGCAGTTACGGGACTAGTGGGACCGGGGAGCTGTTTTTT
few,15,.,TRBJ2-5,TRBV7-8,CASSLASWYQETQYF,TGTGCCAGCAGCTTAGCGTCGTGGTACCAAGAGACCCAGTACTTC
many,14,TRBD2,TRBJ2-3,TRBV27,CASSKGLAGDTQYF,TGTGCCAGCAGTAAGGGACTAGCGGGAGATACGCAGTATTTT
.,13,.,TRBJ2-1,TRBV7-9,CASSLLGPNEQFF,TGTGCCAGCAGCTTATTAGGTCCCAATGAGCAGTTCTTC
.,15,.,TRBJ2-7,TRBV3-1,CASSPRGKGNGEQYF,TGTGCCAGCAGCCCTCGGGGAAAGGGCAACGGCGAGCAGTACTTC
many,12,.,TRBJ1-2,TRBV29-1,CSVDKGERGYTF,TGCAGCGTCGATAAGGGGGAACGTGGCTACACCTTC
.,17,.,TRBJ1-1,TRBV7-9,CASSLGPQGDRSTEAFF,TGTGCCAGCAGCTTAGGGCCTCAGGGTGATCGGAGCACTGAAGCTTTCTTT
.,16,.,TRBJ1-3,TRBV7-9,CASSLAPYLSGNTIYF,TGTGCCAGCAGCTTAGCGCCCTACCTCTCTGGAAACACCATATATTTT
many,16,.,TRBJ1-1,TRBV14,CASSQGLGEWMAEAFF,TGTGCCAGCAGCCAAGGTCTTGGGGAATGGATGGCTGAAGCTTTCTTT
many,14,.,TRBJ2-3,TRBV12-3/TRBV12-4,CASSSHSTRDTQYF,TGTGCCAGCAGCAGCCACAGCACACGAGATACGCAGTATTTT
few,17,TRBD2,TRBJ2-5,TRBV9,CASSVTSGLAGAETQYF,TGTGCCAGCAGCGTAACCTCGGGGCTAGCGGGGGCAGAGACCCAGTACTTC
many,15,.,TRBJ2-2,TRBV7-2,CASSFRAGLIGELFF,TGTGCCAGCAGCTTCAGGGCAGGGTTGATCGGGGAGCTGTTTTTT
.,15,.,TRBJ1-2,TRBV4-1,CASSKDESPHYGYTF,TGCGCCAGCAGCAAAGACGAGAGCCCTCACTATGGCTACACCTTC
many,15,.,TRBJ2-3,TRBV4-2,CASSQGLTPPDTQYF,TGTGCCAGCAGTCAAGGGTTGACTCCTCCAGATACGCAGTATTTT
.,18,TRBD2,TRBJ2-1,TRBV28,CASSSPRGGGETYNEQFF,TGTGCCAGCAGTTCCCCTCGCGGTGGGGGGGAAACCTACAATGAGCAGTTCTTC
.,12,.,TRBJ1-2,TRBV12-3/TRBV12-4,CASSFGSYGYTF,TGTGCCAGCAGTTTTGGTAGTTATGGCTACACCTTC
.,14,.,TRBJ2-5,TRBV12-3/TRBV12-4,CASSLTRSSETQYF,TGTGCCAGCAGTTTAACCAGGTCGTCAGAGACCCAGTACTTC